This TCR beta chain was sequenced for a study of cytomegalovirus exposure and HLA in healthy donors. Study overall: Genetic ancestry analysis placed over 75% of the roughly 400 donors that were genotyped in the Caucasian-associated cluster. The study, taken as a whole, reports: As a later analysis revealed, the rate of TCR association differed by HLA locus, with DRB1 most and HLA-C fewest. Researchers reported from a later analysis that most CMV-associated TCR beta chains appeared HLA-restricted.

This clone was seen a few times. Its antigen is unknown. The CDR3 sequence is 15 residues long. Germline V gene sequence: CDR1 SEHNR, CDR2 FQNEAQ (reference sequence). Trimming shortened V by 5 bases and J by 0 bases, and 14 bases separated the two germline ends. The study ran its PCR with 60 Vbeta and 13 Jbeta primers. Sequenced by immunoSEQ multiplex PCR; TCRdb stores in-frame clones only, minus some. The sample carries about 120,000 clones, around 70% recorded once. The chain recombines TRBV7-9 with TRBJ2-7; maybe TRBD2 (7 bases). The receptor comes from a woman aged 35 to 49 in good health and CMV-seronegative. Sequencing was performed on PBMCs. The DNA of the CDR3 is TGTGCCAGCAGCCAGGCGGGGGCGAGCTCCTACGAGCAGTACTTC. Translated, it gives CASSQAGASSYEQYF. The full variable domain, in which reference TRBV7-9 and TRBJ2-7 provide the parts outside the CDR3, is DTGVSQNPRHKITKRGQNVTFRCDPISEHNRLYWYRQTLGQGPEFLTYFQNEAQLEKSRLLSDRFSAERPKGSFSTLEIQRTEQGDSAMYLCASSQAGASSYEQYFGPGTRLTVT.